Presented here are 10 T cell receptor beta chains from one specimen sequenced in a study of control samples from healthy donors and cancer patients (TCRdb year 2020). The library was generated by the immunoSEQ multiplex PCR assay. The immuneACCESS repertoire file appears here via TCRdb, limited to in-frame rearrangements. These files lack a portion of the clones; in checked studies, under half of the deficit traces to unresolved V genes, and the cause of the others is not known. This sample has 90,000 to 100,000 clones in its table, and around 80% of those were observed once. 10% to 13% of the sample is taken by the ten largest. The specimen sequenced was blood. These receptor sequences come from a woman aged 30 to 39 in good health.

This chain links TRBV9 with TRBJ1-1; 8 bases align to TRBD1. The CDR3 sequence is 13 residues long. The germline V gene encodes CDR1 SGDLS and CDR2 YYNGEE. The ends lost 7 bases at V and 7 bases at J; junction bases unmatched: 9. CDR3: CASSQGTGDEAFF. CDR3 nucleotides: TGTGCCAGCTCTCAGGGGACAGGAGATGAAGCTTTCTTT. The full variable domain, with the rest looked up from reference TRBV9 and TRBJ1-1, is DSGVTQTPKHLITATGQRVTLRCSPRSGDLSVYWYQQSLDQGLQFLIQYYNGEERAKGNILERFSAQQFPDLHSELNLSSLELGDSALYFCASSQGTGDEAFFGQGTRLTVV.

V and J are TRBV6-5 and TRBJ1-2; tentative D call: TRBD1 (6 bases). The ends were cut back, 0 bases at V and 5 bases at J, with 13 bases in the middle. The CDR3 runs to 15 residues. The germline V gene has CDR1 MNHEY and CDR2 SVGAGI. For the CDR3, the DNA is TGTGCCAGCAGTTACTCGAACGCAGGGGCGTATGGCTACACCTTC. Its translation is CASSYSNAGAYGYTF.

This clone was seen more than once but under ten times. The rearrangement uses TRBV4-1 and TRBJ2-1; D not certain. The CDR3 totals 17 residues. Germline CDR1 reads MGHRA; CDR2 reads YSYEKL. With 0 bases removed from V and 7 bases from J, the gap between germline ends came to 19 bases. CDR3: CASSQDPSIGQWNEQFF. The CDR3 DNA reads TGCGCCAGCAGCCAAGATCCAAGTATAGGGCAATGGAATGAGCAGTTCTTC.

Regarding this clone: The same CDR3 arises from other DNA sequences in this sample as well. The gene calls are TRBV15 and TRBJ1-2; no clear D. CDR1 is LNHNV, CDR2 YYDKDF, per germline (reference sequence). The CDR3 runs 13 residues. V gave up 1 base and J gave up 4 bases, with 7 bases separating them. The CDR3 spells CATSRGGGYGYTF. CDR3 sequence (DNA): TGTGCCACCAGCAGAGGGGGAGGCTATGGCTACACCTTC.

This clone has a handful of counts. V gene TRBV10-3 combines with J gene TRBJ2-2; D possibly corresponds to TRBD2 (5 bases). Per the germline V gene, CDR1 is ENHRY and CDR2 is SYGVKD. V lost 2 bases to trimming and J lost 0 bases, with 7 bases between them. This CDR3 is built from 15 residues. CDR3 coding DNA: TGTGCCATCAGTGAGCTAGCACCGAACACCGGGGAGCTGTTTTTT. It translates to CAISELAPNTGELFF.

The V call is TRBV7-8, the J call TRBJ2-1, with D possibly being TRBD1 or TRBD2 (6 bases each). Germline V gene data show CDR1 as SGHVS and CDR2 as FQNEAQ. Trimming removed 0 bases at V and 9 bases at J, with 12 bases between. This CDR3 has 14 amino acids. The CDR3 sequence: CASSLAGGAPEQFF. CDR3 bases: TGTGCCAGCAGCTTAGCGGGGGGCGCGCCTGAGCAGTTCTTC.

V gene TRBV12-5 combines with J gene TRBJ1-2; D might be TRBD1 (6 bases). This CDR3 has 14 residues. Germline CDR1 reads LGHNT; CDR2 reads FRNRAP. Between the trimmed V and J ends, which lost 7 bases and 4 bases, there was a span of 16 bases. The CDR3: CASAAPGAPYGYTF. The CDR3 nucleotides read TGTGCTAGTGCCGCTCCGGGGGCCCCCTATGGCTACACCTTC.

The chain has TRBV4-3 and TRBJ1-2; D possibly corresponds to TRBD1 (5 bases). The CDR3 is 15 amino acids. The V and J ends lost 0 bases and 4 bases respectively, with 12 bases between them. The germline CDR1 and CDR2 sequences are LGHNA and YSLEER. The CDR3, as DNA: TGCGCCAGCAGCCAAGAAGGTACAGGAGGCTATGGCTACACCTTC. Its protein is CASSQEGTGGYGYTF.

The chain recombines TRBV18 with TRBJ2-3; D not certain. Trimming stripped 2 bases from V and 4 bases from J, with 7 bases between. The CDR3 runs 13 residues. Germline values: CDR1 KGHSH, CDR2 LQKENI. In DNA form, the CDR3 reads TGTGCCAGCTCACCAGATACAGCAGATACGCAGTATTTT. Translating it yields CASSPDTADTQYF. Combining the CDR3 with reference TRBV18 and TRBJ2-3 gives the whole variable domain NAGVMQNPRHLVRRRGQEARLRCSPMKGHSHVYWYRQLPEEGLKFMVYLQKENIIDESGMPKERFSAEFPKEGPSILRIQQVVRGDSAAYFCASSPDTADTQYFGPGTRLTVL.

This clone was observed a few times. The chain joins TRBV7-9 to TRBJ1-3; TRBD1 agrees at 7 bases. This CDR3 spans 15 amino acids. CDR1 is SEHNR and CDR2 is FQNEAQ in the germline V gene (reference sequence). J lost 4 bases, V lost 4 bases, and 7 bases had no gene match. CDR3 nucleotides: TGTGCCAGCAGCTCGAGGGGGCTGGGGGGAAACACCATATATTTT. As protein: CASSSRGLGGNTIYF. The full variable domain, with the rest looked up from reference TRBV7-9 and TRBJ1-3, is DTGVSQNPRHKITKRGQNVTFRCDPISEHNRLYWYRQTLGQGPEFLTYFQNEAQLEKSRLLSDRFSAERPKGSFSTLEIQRTEQGDSAMYLCASSSRGLGGNTIYFGEGSWLTVV.